The clone carrying this T cell receptor beta chain was observed at least ten times. TCRdb passed the 5' RACE reads through MiXCR, listing each CDR3 protein once. This table holds over 50,000 distinct CDR3 sequences, roughly 10% found once. The sample originates from a study of early T cells in non-severe SARS-CoV-2 infection. Trimming shortened V by 8 bases and J by 1 base, and 12 bases separated the two germline ends. Germline assignment: CDR1 MNHEY and CDR2 SVGEGT. The CDR3 runs 14 residues. The sequence derives from an adult who was a healthcare worker with PCR-confirmed SARS-CoV-2 infection or an uninfected control (not recorded which). The rearrangement links TRBV6-2 or TRBV6-3 to TRBJ2-1; possibly TRBD2 for D (6 bases). Material: whole blood. The CDR3 loop reads CASAIAESYNEQFF. The CDR3 DNA is TGTGCCAGCGCAATAGCGGAATCCTACAATGAGCAGTTCTTC.